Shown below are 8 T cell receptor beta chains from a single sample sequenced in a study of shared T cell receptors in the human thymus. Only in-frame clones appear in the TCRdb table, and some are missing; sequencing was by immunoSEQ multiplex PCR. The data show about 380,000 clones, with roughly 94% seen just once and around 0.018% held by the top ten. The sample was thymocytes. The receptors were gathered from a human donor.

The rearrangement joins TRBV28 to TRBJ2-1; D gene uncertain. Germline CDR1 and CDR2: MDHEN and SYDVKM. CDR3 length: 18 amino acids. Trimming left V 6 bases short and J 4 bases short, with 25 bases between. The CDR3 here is CASRADETQSNPYNEQFF. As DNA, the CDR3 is TGTGCCAGCAGGGCCGACGAAACTCAGTCGAACCCTTACAATGAGCAGTTCTTC.

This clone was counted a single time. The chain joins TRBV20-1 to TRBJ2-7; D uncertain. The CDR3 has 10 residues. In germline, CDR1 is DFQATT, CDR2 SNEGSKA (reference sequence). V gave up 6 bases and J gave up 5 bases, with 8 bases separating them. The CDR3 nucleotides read TGCAGTGCGTGGGATCACGAGCAGTACTTC. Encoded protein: CSAWDHEQYF.

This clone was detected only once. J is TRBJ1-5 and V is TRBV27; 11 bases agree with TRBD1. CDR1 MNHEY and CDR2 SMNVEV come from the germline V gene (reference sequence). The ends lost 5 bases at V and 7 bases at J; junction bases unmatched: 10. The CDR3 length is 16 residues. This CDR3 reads CASSKESGQGDQPQHF. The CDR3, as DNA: TGTGCCAGCAGTAAAGAGTCGGGACAGGGGGACCAGCCCCAGCATTTT.

CDR3 residues: CASSTNSYEQYF. Here the CDR3 DNA reads TGTGCCAGTAGTACGAACTCCTACGAGCAGTACTTC. V gene TRBV19 combines with J gene TRBJ2-7, with D uncertain. The CDR3 contains 12 residues. The germline gives CDR1 LNHDA, CDR2 SQIVND (reference sequence). Between the trimmed V and J ends, which lost 4 bases and 0 bases, there was a span of 4 bases.

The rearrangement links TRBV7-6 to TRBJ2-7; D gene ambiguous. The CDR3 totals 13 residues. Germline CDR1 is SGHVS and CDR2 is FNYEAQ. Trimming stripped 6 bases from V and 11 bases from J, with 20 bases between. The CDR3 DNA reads TGTGCCAGCAGACGAACCAGCGAGGACGTTAAGTACTTC. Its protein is CASRRTSEDVKYF.

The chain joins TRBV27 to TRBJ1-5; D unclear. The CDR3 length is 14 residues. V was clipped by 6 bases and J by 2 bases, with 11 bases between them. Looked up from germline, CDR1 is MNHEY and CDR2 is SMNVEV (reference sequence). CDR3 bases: TGTGCCAGCAGCGGAAGGGTGGGCAATCAGCCCCAGCATTTT. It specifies CASSGRVGNQPQHF.

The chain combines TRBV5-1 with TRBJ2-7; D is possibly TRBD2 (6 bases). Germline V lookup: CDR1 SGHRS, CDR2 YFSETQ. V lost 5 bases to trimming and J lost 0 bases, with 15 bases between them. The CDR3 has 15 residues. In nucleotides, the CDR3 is TGCGCCAGCAGGGCGGGATTAGCAGACTCCTACGAGCAGTACTTC. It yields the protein CASRAGLADSYEQYF.

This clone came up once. This chain's CDR3 is CASSLSGGIFSGNTIYF. Written as DNA, the CDR3 is TGTGCCAGCAGCCTTTCCGGGGGAATTTTCTCTGGAAACACCATATATTTT. V gene TRBV11-2 combines with J gene TRBJ1-3; D might be TRBD1 (5 bases). The CDR3 totals 17 residues. Trimming removed 5 bases at V and 0 bases at J, with 17 bases between. Germline V gene lookup returns CDR1 SGHAT and CDR2 FQNNGV.